The rows below give T cell receptor beta chains drawn from one sample of a study of shared clonotypes between healthy human individuals. Sequencing used immunoSEQ multiplex PCR; TCRdb keeps in-frame clones, though not all of them. The sample contains 660,000 or so clones, about 96% of which appear only once. The sequenced material came from naive CD8+ T cells sorted from blood. The source is a woman younger than 45 in good health. CDR3s include the opening cysteine and the closing phenylalanine or tryptophan. A D gene is named only where the DNA matches it firmly. A row's size may be missing; if present it is once, few, many or a size class.

clone size	D gene	V gene	J gene	CDR3 length	CDR3 protein	CDR3 DNA
.	.	TRBV30	TRBJ1-2	12	CAWSDSDYGYTF	TGTGCCTGGTCAGACAGTGACTATGGCTACACCTTC
.	TRBD2	TRBV7-9	TRBJ2-7	14	CASSFGDYSYEQYF	TGTGCCAGCAGCTTTGGGGACTACTCCTACGAGCAGTACTTC
.	.	TRBV5-4	TRBJ2-7	13	CASSLGLWDEQYF	TGTGCCAGCAGCTTGGGGTTATGGGACGAGCAGTACTTC
once	TRBD2	TRBV9	TRBJ2-7	14	CASSVGTSRYEQYF	TGTGCCAGCAGCGTGGGGACTAGCAGGTACGAGCAGTACTTC
.	.	TRBV28	TRBJ2-2	12	CASTVWDGELFF	TGTGCCAGCACCGTGTGGGACGGGGAGCTGTTTTTT
.	.	TRBV28	TRBJ2-1	16	CASSRPEGGYYNEQFF	TGTGCCAGCAGTCGTCCCGAAGGTGGCTATTACAATGAGCAGTTCTTC
.	.	TRBV28	TRBJ2-6	16	CASSYVGPSGANVLTF	TGTGCCAGCAGTTATGTGGGGCCTTCTGGGGCCAACGTCCTGACTTTC
.	TRBD2	TRBV5-1	TRBJ2-7	15	CASSPGLAGGYEQYF	TGCGCCAGCAGCCCCGGACTAGCGGGAGGTTACGAGCAGTACTTC
.	TRBD1	TRBV11-2	TRBJ2-7	14	CASSWDRGAYEQYF	TGTGCCAGCAGCTGGGACAGGGGCGCCTACGAGCAGTACTTC
.	.	TRBV27	TRBJ2-1	12	CASRMGVHEQFF	TGTGCCAGCAGGATGGGAGTCCATGAGCAGTTCTTC
.	.	TRBV4-1	TRBJ2-2	19	CASSQDSFETGFDTGELFF	TGCGCCAGCAGCCAAGATAGTTTCGAAACAGGGTTTGACACCGGGGAGCTGTTTTTT
.	.	TRBV4-1	TRBJ2-2	15	CASSLGREEVGELFF	TGCGCCAGCAGCCTCGGGCGGGAAGAGGTCGGGGAGCTGTTTTTT
.	.	TRBV7-2	TRBJ2-2	15	CASSLGTTNTGELFF	TGTGCCAGCAGCTTAGGGACTACGAACACCGGGGAGCTGTTTTTT
.	TRBD2	TRBV27	TRBJ2-2	16	CASSLNSGRSTGELFF	TGTGCCAGCAGTTTAAATAGCGGGAGGAGCACCGGGGAGCTGTTTTTT
.	.	TRBV6-5	TRBJ2-3	13	CASSYGELDTQYF	TGTGCCAGCAGTTACGGCGAGTTAGATACGCAGTATTTT
.	TRBD1	TRBV6-1	TRBJ2-7	13	CASRAGTGYEQYF	TGTGCCAGCAGAGCCGGGACAGGCTACGAGCAGTACTTC
.	.	TRBV9	TRBJ1-1	13	CASSVAWGTEAFF	TGTGCCAGCAGCGTAGCTTGGGGCACTGAAGCTTTCTTT
.	TRBD2	TRBV27	TRBJ2-1	13	CASSLGLVHEQFF	TGTGCCAGCAGTTTAGGACTAGTTCATGAGCAGTTCTTC
.	.	TRBV9	TRBJ1-2	12	CASSVAGGGYTF	TGTGCCAGCAGCGTAGCTGGGGGTGGCTACACCTTC
.	.	TRBV5-4	TRBJ1-2	15	CASSLVTSSKDGYTF	TGTGCCAGCAGCTTGGTCACATCCTCCAAAGATGGCTACACCTTC
.	TRBD1	TRBV29-1	TRBJ2-1	14	CSVTFRTGGNEQFF	TGCAGCGTGACATTTCGAACAGGGGGCAATGAGCAGTTCTTC
.	.	TRBV28	TRBJ2-7	12	CASSPDSNEQYF	TGTGCCAGCAGTCCGGACAGCAACGAGCAGTACTTC
.	.	TRBV5-4	TRBJ2-1	14	CASSPEESVNEQFF	TGTGCCAGCAGCCCGGAGGAGTCCGTCAATGAGCAGTTCTTC